This T cell receptor beta chain was retrieved from a study of T cell responses to AZD1222 COVID-19 vaccine. Findings of the study overall: The span of vaccine-associated CD4 TCRs extended across spike, with dominance at 160-218 and 743-854.

This clone was observed once. Its cognate antigen is unknown. Sequencing was performed with immunoSEQ multiplex PCR; in TCRdb, only in-frame clones are kept and a portion is missing. The sample consists of under 75,000 clones, less than 85% of them appearing once. The CDR3 contains 15 residues. Trimming took 4 bases from V and 1 from J; bases not matched to a gene: 4. Per the germline V gene, CDR1 is SGHNT and CDR2 is YYREEE (reference sequence). This chain links TRBV5-4 with TRBJ2-7; 11 bases agree with TRBD2. This TCR was recovered from an adult in good health. The sequences come from peripheral blood, collected on day 0 of AZD1222 vaccination. The CDR3 sequence is CASSVGLADSYEQYF. CDR3 nucleotides: TGTGCCAGCAGCGTGGGACTAGCGGATTCCTACGAGCAGTACTTC.